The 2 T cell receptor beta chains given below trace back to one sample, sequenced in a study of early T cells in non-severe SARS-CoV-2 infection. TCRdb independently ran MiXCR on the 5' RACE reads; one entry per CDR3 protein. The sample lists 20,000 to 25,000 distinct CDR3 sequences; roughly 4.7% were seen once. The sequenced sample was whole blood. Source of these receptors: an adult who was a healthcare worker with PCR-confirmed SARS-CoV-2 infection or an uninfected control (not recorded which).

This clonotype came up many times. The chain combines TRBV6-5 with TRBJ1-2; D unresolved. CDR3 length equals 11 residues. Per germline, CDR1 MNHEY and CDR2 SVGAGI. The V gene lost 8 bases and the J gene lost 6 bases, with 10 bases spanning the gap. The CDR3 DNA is TGTGCCAGCGGGAGAGGGAATGGCTACACCTTC. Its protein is CASGRGNGYTF.

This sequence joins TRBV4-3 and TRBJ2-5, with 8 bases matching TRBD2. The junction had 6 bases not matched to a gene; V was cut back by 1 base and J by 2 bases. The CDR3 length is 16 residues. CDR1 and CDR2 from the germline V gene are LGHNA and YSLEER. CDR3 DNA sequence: TGCGCCAGCAGCCAAGGGCCGGGACTAGGGCAAGAGACCCAGTACTTC. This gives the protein CASSQGPGLGQETQYF.